The subject of this entry is one T cell receptor beta chain. Antigen unknown. These data come from a study of T-cell reconstitution after alpha-beta-depleted transplantation in children. V lost 2 bases and J lost 6, with 16 bases in between. Germline CDR1 DFQATT, CDR2 SNEGSKA (reference sequence). CDR3 size: 15 residues. Study results and limitations: There were some patients whose high TCRbeta diversity at day 60 came from surviving recipient T cells and thymic progenitors.

Preparation of the TCRbeta library used unique molecular identifiers. TCRdb re-called the PCR reads through MiXCR, storing one row per CDR3 protein. The table shows some 440,000 distinct CDR3 sequences, with under 20% occurring only once. This chain uses TRBV20-1 with TRBJ1-4, with D unclear. This clonotype originated in a boy under two years old who had a stem cell transplant for Wiskott-Aldrich syndrome, so the T cells may come from the graft donor. The sample in question was PBMCs, mostly from graft donor cells, obtained 360 days after TCRalphabeta/CD19-depleted stem cell transplant. The CDR3 bases are TGCAGTGCTAGAAAATACCGAGTCCAGGATGAAAAACTGTTTTTT. It codes for CSARKYRVQDEKLFF.